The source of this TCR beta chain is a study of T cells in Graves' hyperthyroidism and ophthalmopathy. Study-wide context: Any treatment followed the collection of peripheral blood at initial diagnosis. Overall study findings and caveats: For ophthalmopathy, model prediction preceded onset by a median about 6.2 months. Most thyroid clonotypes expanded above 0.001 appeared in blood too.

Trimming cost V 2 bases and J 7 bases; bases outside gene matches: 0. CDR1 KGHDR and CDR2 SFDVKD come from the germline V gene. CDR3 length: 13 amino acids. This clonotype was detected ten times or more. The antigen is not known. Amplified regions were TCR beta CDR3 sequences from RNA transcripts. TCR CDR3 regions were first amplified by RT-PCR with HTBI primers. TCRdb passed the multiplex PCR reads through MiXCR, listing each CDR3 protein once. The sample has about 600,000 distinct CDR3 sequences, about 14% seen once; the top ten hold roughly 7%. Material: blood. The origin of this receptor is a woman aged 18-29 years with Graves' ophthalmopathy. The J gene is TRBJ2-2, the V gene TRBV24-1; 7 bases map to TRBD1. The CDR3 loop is CATSDWDSGELFF. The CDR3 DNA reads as TGTGCCACCAGTGATTGGGACAGCGGGGAGCTGTTTTTT.